This T cell receptor beta chain was identified during a study of T cells in Graves' hyperthyroidism and ophthalmopathy. The CDR3 regions of TCR beta were amplified from RNA transcripts. Using the HTBI primer set, a first-round RT-PCR was run on the TCR CDR3. In TCRdb, the multiplex PCR reads were re-called with MiXCR into one record per CDR3 protein. The sample includes under 700,000 distinct CDR3 sequences, approximately 15% of them seen just once. This clonotype was picked up many times. Sample: blood. This sequence originates from a woman in her late teens or twenties with Graves' hyperthyroidism.

CDR3 amino acids: CASSPWFLREGVPDTQYF. CDR3 nucleotides: TGTGCCAGCAGCCCTTGGTTTCTCCGGGAGGGCGTACCAGATACGCAGTATTTT. This chain uses TRBV27 with TRBJ2-3, with 8 bases aligning to TRBD2. There are 18 residues in the CDR3. Germline V gives CDR1 MNHEY, CDR2 SMNVEV (reference sequence). Unmatched junction bases numbered 18, after V lost 6 bases and J lost 4 bases.